Below, 23 T cell receptor beta chains from the same sample are listed, as sequenced in a study of response to subunit inactivated influenza vaccine listed by TCRdb under 2018. Library creation used RT-PCR. Sequencing was carried out with an Illumina HiSeq 2500. TCRdb applied fastp at Q25 and MiXCR to the public reads, then kept only in-frame beta chains. Under each unique CDR3 protein, matching rows form one entry showing the most common genes and DNA. The sample yields 500,000 to 550,000 distinct CDR3 sequences; under 30% were counted once. The ten largest make up 2.5% to 3.5% of the sample. This sample also belongs to another study, concerning T cells expressing NK-cell markers. As described in the second report: TCR beta cDNA libraries were prepared using 5'RACE template switching, which introduced a universal primer site and unique molecular identifiers.

Material: CD4+ T cells sorted from PBMCs, obtained 11 to 12 days after vaccination. All receptors derive from a man aged 50 or older who received an inactivated influenza vaccine. Donor details come from another sample of the same person, matched by shared clones.

The chain links TRBV12-3 or TRBV12-4 to TRBJ2-7; 12 nucleotides line up with TRBD1. Trimming at V came to 6 bases and at J to 9 bases, leaving 12 bases not matched to a gene. The CDR3 runs 15 residues. CDR3 protein: CASSHRDRGQLPQYF. CDR3 nucleotide sequence: TGTGCCAGCAGCCACCGGGACAGGGGGCAACTCCCGCAGTACTTC.

This clonotype was seen at least ten times. This chain connects TRBV9 to TRBJ2-3; 13 bases agree with TRBD2. CDR3 length equals 20 residues. V was clipped by 0 bases and J by 0 bases; unmatched bases: 10. CDR1 is SGDLS, CDR2 YYNGEE, per germline. The CDR3 region is CASSVDFGTSGVTSTDTQYF. For the CDR3, the DNA is TGTGCCAGCAGCGTAGATTTCGGGACTAGCGGGGTGACAAGCACAGATACGCAGTATTTT.

The chain recombines TRBV5-5 with TRBJ2-3; 8 bases map to TRBD2. This CDR3 contains 16 residues. J gave up 6 bases and V 0 bases, and 9 bases lay outside the gene matches. Germline CDR1 is SGHKS and CDR2 is YYEKEE (reference sequence). The CDR3 region has the DNA TGTGCCAGCAGCTTGGCCCCAGCGGGGGCGGCGGATACGCAGTATTTT. Its protein is CASSLAPAGAADTQYF.

The rearrangement uses TRBV29-1 and TRBJ1-3; the D is unclear. Trimming stripped 7 bases from V and 0 bases from J, with 10 bases between. The CDR3 has 13 residues. Germline V gives CDR1 SQVTM, CDR2 ANQGSEA. The CDR3 nucleotides read TGCAGCGCACGGGTCGACTCTGGAAACACCATATATTTT. Translating it yields CSARVDSGNTIYF. The full variable domain, completed using reference TRBV29-1 and TRBJ1-3, is SAVISQKPSRDICQRGTSLTIQCQVDSQVTMMFWYRQQPGQSLTLIATANQGSEATYESGFVIDKFPISRPNLTFSTLTVSNMSPEDSSIYLCSARVDSGNTIYFGEGSWLTVV.

This chain connects TRBV20-1 to TRBJ2-2; 9 positions agree with TRBD2. CDR1 and CDR2 (germline): DFQATT, SNEGSKA (reference sequence). The length of the CDR3 is 15 residues. Unmatched junction bases numbered 5, after V lost 2 bases and J lost 4 bases. Here the CDR3 DNA reads TGCAGTGCTAGACCGGCGGGAGGGCTCACCGGGGAGCTGTTTTTT. This gives the protein CSARPAGGLTGELFF.

The chain combines TRBV3-1 with TRBJ2-5; no definite D call. Between the trimmed V and J ends, which lost 5 bases and 1 base, there was a span of 14 bases. Germline loops: CDR1 LGHDT, CDR2 YNNKEL (reference sequence). This CDR3 region has 15 residues. CDR3: CASSVRTRTQETQYF. The CDR3 coding sequence is TGTGCCAGCAGCGTACGTACAAGGACCCAAGAGACCCAGTACTTC.

V is TRBV7-2 and J is TRBJ2-1; D is unclear. Germline V gene lookup returns CDR1 SGHTA and CDR2 FQGNSA. V lost 2 bases to trimming and J lost 6 bases, with 8 bases between them. The CDR3 runs 13 residues. This CDR3 is CASSLWFFNEQFF. In DNA, the CDR3 is TGTGCCAGCAGCTTATGGTTTTTCAATGAGCAGTTCTTC.

V and J are TRBV7-3 and TRBJ1-1; possible D gene TRBD1, 5 bases. V lost 5 bases and J lost 7, with 14 bases in between. Germline CDR1 and CDR2: SGHTA and FQGTGA. The CDR3 runs to 13 residues. The CDR3 sequence: CASSNQGILEAFF. The CDR3 DNA sequence: TGTGCCAGCAGCAACCAGGGTATCCTTGAAGCTTTCTTT.

V usage is TRBV18 and J usage is TRBJ2-7; D remains unclear. The CDR3 runs to 17 residues. Trimming took off 2 bases at V and 7 bases at J, with 24 bases between the two ends. Germline-derived CDR1 and CDR2 are KGHSH and LQKENI. CDR3 loop: CASSPSEYLYSSEEQYF. The CDR3 DNA sequence: TGTGCCAGCTCACCATCAGAGTACCTTTACTCTTCTGAGGAGCAGTACTTC.

This chain links TRBV11-3 with TRBJ1-1; no reliable D call. Germline CDR1 SGHNT, CDR2 YENEEA. Trimming stripped 5 bases from V and 3 bases from J, with 13 bases between. The CDR3 runs 14 residues. CDR3 DNA sequence: TGTGCCAGCAGCGAAGGGTCGGCAGACACTGAAGCTTTCTTT. Its protein product is CASSEGSADTEAFF.

CDR3 sequence (DNA): TGTGCCAGCAGCCAAAGGTGGGACGTATACGAGCAGTACTTC. Its protein product is CASSQRWDVYEQYF. J is TRBJ2-7 and V is TRBV14; D is possibly TRBD1 or TRBD2 (5 bases each). V was cut by 2 bases and J by 4 bases, with 12 bases left in between. Germline V gene sequence: CDR1 SGHDN, CDR2 FVKESK. The CDR3 contains 14 residues.

This clonotype was seen a few times. The V gene is TRBV25-1, the J gene TRBJ1-5; possible D gene TRBD1, 5 bases. V was trimmed by 1 base and J by 7 bases, leaving 11 bases between them. CDR3 length: 14 amino acids. Germline loops: CDR1 MGHDK, CDR2 SYGVNS. CDR3 loop: CASSESGMTQPQHF. CDR3 sequence (DNA): TGTGCCAGCAGTGAATCAGGGATGACCCAGCCCCAGCATTTT. The variable domain in full, with the rest retrieved from reference TRBV25-1 and TRBJ1-5, is EADIYQTPRYLVIGTGKKITLECSQTMGHDKMYWYQQDPGMELHLIHYSYGVNSTEKGDLSSESTVSRIRTEHFPLTLESARPSHTSQYLCASSESGMTQPQHFGDGTRLSIL.

CDR3 amino acids: CASRLSGGTNNEQFF. As DNA, the CDR3 is TGTGCCAGCAGATTGAGCGGGGGGACTAACAATGAGCAGTTCTTC. The chain couples TRBV12-3 or TRBV12-4 to TRBJ2-1, with 9 bases matching TRBD2. The V and J ends lost 6 bases and 5 bases, in that order; junction bases with no gene match: 8. The CDR3 is made up of 15 amino acids.

This clonotype has just one count. This sequence joins TRBV4-1 and TRBJ2-1; a possible D gene is TRBD2 (5 bases). Trimming took 0 bases from V and 7 from J, leaving 13 bases between them. The CDR3 contains 15 residues. Per the germline V gene, CDR1 is MGHRA and CDR2 is YSYEKL. CDR3 region: CASSQDRGPKNEQFF. The CDR3 nucleotides read TGCGCCAGCAGCCAAGATAGAGGGCCTAAGAATGAGCAGTTCTTC.

V is TRBV20-1 and J is TRBJ1-5; D gene uncertain. Germline assignment: CDR1 DFQATT and CDR2 SNEGSKA (reference sequence). This CDR3 comprises 13 residues. Trimming removed 3 bases from V and 3 bases from J, with 9 bases in between. The CDR3 protein is CSASVRANQPQHF. CDR3 sequence (DNA): TGCAGTGCTAGCGTCCGGGCCAATCAGCCCCAGCATTTT.

The chain recombines TRBV12-3 or TRBV12-4 with TRBJ1-3; a weak D match, TRBD1 (6 bases). Trimming left V 8 bases short and J 3 bases short, with 17 bases between. This CDR3 region has 15 residues. As DNA, the CDR3 is TGTGCCAGCGAGTTCGGGGCAGGGGTTGGAAACACCATATATTTT. It translates to CASEFGAGVGNTIYF.

There are a few counts of this clonotype. The chain has TRBV5-1 and TRBJ2-5, with D tentatively TRBD2 (6 bases). CDR3 size: 13 residues. Trimming took 4 bases from V and 5 from J, leaving 12 bases between them. Germline CDR1 is SGHRS and CDR2 is YFSETQ. CDR3 in amino acids: CASSRDWRETQYF. Here the CDR3 DNA reads TGCGCCAGCAGCAGGGACTGGCGGGAGACCCAGTACTTC.

This clonotype turned up a few times. The chain couples TRBV29-1 to TRBJ1-2; possibly TRBD1 for D (5 bases). V lost 1 base to trimming and J lost 4 bases, with 7 bases between them. There are 12 residues in the CDR3. Germline V lookup: CDR1 SQVTM, CDR2 ANQGSEA. The CDR3 protein is CSVEGRVYGYTF. The CDR3 DNA follows: TGCAGCGTTGAAGGCAGGGTCTATGGCTACACCTTC.

This chain connects TRBV6-5 to TRBJ2-5; TRBD1 matches 7 bases. Germline V gene sequence: CDR1 MNHEY, CDR2 SVGAGI. The CDR3 covers 15 residues. The junction had 3 bases not matched to a gene; V was cut back by 1 base and J by 1 base. In nucleotides, the CDR3 is TGTGCCAGCAGTTACTGGTCAGGGGGCCAAGAGACCCAGTACTTC. Protein sequence: CASSYWSGGQETQYF.

This clonotype occurred a few times. V is TRBV4-2 and J is TRBJ2-1; 10 bases line up with TRBD2. The CDR3 contains 15 residues. From germline, CDR1 is LGHNA and CDR2 YNFKEQ. Trimming at V came to 1 base and at J to 5 bases, leaving 2 bases not matched to a gene. This CDR3 reads CASSQGLAGHNEQFF. The DNA for the CDR3 is TGTGCCAGCAGCCAAGGACTAGCGGGTCACAATGAGCAGTTCTTC.

This clonotype was counted a few times. The rearrangement uses TRBV6-2 or TRBV6-3 and TRBJ2-3; tentative D call: TRBD1 (5 bases). This CDR3 is built from 14 residues. Germline lookup yields CDR1 MNHEY and CDR2 SVGEGT. The V and J ends lost 7 bases and 1 base respectively, with 12 bases between them. Here the CDR3 DNA reads TGTGCCAGCACCAGGGATTCGGGCACAGATACGCAGTATTTT. Translated, it gives CASTRDSGTDTQYF.

The sample holds a few counts of this clonotype. The chain couples TRBV4-1 to TRBJ1-1; D is possibly TRBD1 (5 bases). The CDR3 sequence is 15 residues long. Germline values: CDR1 MGHRA, CDR2 YSYEKL. Deletions cut 0 bases from V and 4 bases from J, with 12 bases between. The CDR3 protein is CASSQDTWGSTEAFF. In DNA form, the CDR3 reads TGCGCCAGCAGCCAAGATACTTGGGGGAGCACTGAAGCTTTCTTT.

This clonotype has just one count. The CDR3 loop is CASSLARVRGYGYTF. The CDR3 DNA reads as TGTGCCAGCAGCTTAGCTAGGGTCAGAGGCTATGGCTACACCTTC. The gene calls are TRBV7-2 and TRBJ1-2, with no clear D. Germline values: CDR1 SGHTA, CDR2 FQGNSA. Trimming stripped 0 bases from V and 4 bases from J, with 12 bases between. This CDR3 has 15 residues.